A selection of T cell receptor beta chains follows, all from one sample in a study of CD8 T cells in Susac syndrome. TCRdb processed the immunoSEQ multiplex PCR reads anew with MiXCR; each CDR3 protein has one entry. Here the sample spans approximately 190,000 distinct CDR3 sequences, roughly 92% being singletons. Sequencing was performed on CD4+ T cells from PBMCs. Receptors were obtained from a human donor in good health. CDR3s include the opening cysteine and the closing phenylalanine or tryptophan. Fields, in order: V gene, clone size, D gene, J gene, CDR3 protein, CDR3 DNA. A D gene is named only where the DNA matches it firmly. Not all rows give a size; the values are once, few, many and, for expanded clones, a class.

TRBV7-9	-	TRBD1	TRBJ1-1	CASRVDREAFF	TGTGCCAGCAGAGTGGACAGGGAAGCTTTCTTT
TRBV7-9	-	-	TRBJ1-2	CASTTDRPNYGYTF	TGTGCCAGCACCACGGACAGACCTAACTATGGCTACACCTTC
TRBV3-1	-	-	TRBJ1-2	CASSQDPGRTGYTF	TGTGCCAGCAGCCAAGATCCAGGTCGGACTGGCTACACCTTC
TRBV20-1	-	TRBD1	TRBJ1-5	CSARGRTGLEQPQHF	TGCAGTGCTAGAGGTCGGACAGGCCTCGAACAGCCCCAGCATTTT
TRBV28	few	-	TRBJ2-7	CASSLIYEQYF	TGTGCCAGCAGTCTCATCTACGAGCAGTACTTC
TRBV5-1	-	-	TRBJ2-3	CASSLAGQGQGTQYF	TGCGCCAGCAGCTTGGCGGGGCAGGGGCAGGGTACGCAGTATTTT
TRBV7-3	-	-	TRBJ2-7	CASSRGGEQYF	TGTGCCAGCAGCCGCGGAGGCGAGCAGTACTTC
TRBV19	-	-	TRBJ1-5	CASSIGTGQPQHF	TGTGCCAGTAGTATAGGTACGGGTCAGCCCCAGCATTTT
TRBV29-1	-	TRBD1	TRBJ1-1	CSVDKGQGGIYTEAFF	TGCAGCGTTGACAAGGGACAGGGCGGTATATACACTGAAGCTTTCTTT
TRBV9	-	-	TRBJ2-1	CASSGGMSLASYNEQFF	TGTGCCAGCAGCGGGGGGATGTCGTTAGCGTCGTACAATGAGCAGTTCTTC
TRBV2	-	-	TRBJ2-5	CASSPDLKETQYF	TGTGCCAGCAGTCCAGACTTGAAAGAGACCCAGTACTTC
TRBV6-2/TRBV6-3	-	TRBD2	TRBJ2-1	CASSYSVAGGNEQFF	TGTGCCAGCAGTTACTCGGTAGCGGGGGGCAATGAGCAGTTCTTC
TRBV29-1	-	-	TRBJ1-4	CSVADFNEKLFF	TGCAGCGTGGCAGACTTTAATGAAAAACTGTTTTTT
TRBV19	-	TRBD2	TRBJ2-5	CASTPGGGGGTQYF	TGTGCCAGTACTCCAGGAGGCGGGGGAGGGACCCAGTACTTC
TRBV12-3/TRBV12-4	-	TRBD1	TRBJ2-7	CASRQGSYEQYF	TGTGCCAGCAGACAGGGGTCCTACGAGCAGTACTTC
TRBV6-1	few	TRBD1	TRBJ1-6	CASWDRGRNWSPLHF	TGTGCCAGCTGGGACAGGGGTAGGAATTGGTCACCCCTCCACTTT
TRBV9	-	-	TRBJ1-3	CASSVSGQGNTIYF	TGTGCCAGCAGCGTATCGGGGCAGGGGAACACCATATATTTT
TRBV10-3	-	TRBD2	TRBJ2-5	CAISEGTSAETQYF	TGTGCCATCAGTGAGGGGACTAGCGCGGAGACCCAGTACTTC
TRBV15	-	TRBD2	TRBJ2-1	CATSPGGQGMNEQFF	TGTGCCACCAGCCCGGGGGGGCAGGGGATGAATGAGCAGTTCTTC
TRBV4-2	-	-	TRBJ2-5	CASSRFQQGQETQYF	TGTGCCAGCAGCCGGTTTCAACAGGGACAAGAGACCCAGTACTTC
TRBV20-1	-	-	TRBJ2-3	CSASLTTDTQYF	TGCAGTGCTAGTCTAACCACAGATACGCAGTATTTT
TRBV20-1	-	-	TRBJ2-3	CSALNNWRSTDTQYF	TGCAGTGCTCTGAACAACTGGAGAAGCACAGATACGCAGTATTTT
TRBV3-1	-	-	TRBJ2-2	CASSQGGPNTGELFF	TGTGCCAGCAGCCAAGGGGGACCGAACACCGGGGAGCTGTTTTTT
TRBV10-3	-	TRBD2	TRBJ2-7	CAIRDSGGYEQYF	TGTGCCATCAGGGATAGCGGGGGCTACGAGCAGTACTTC
TRBV7-6	few	TRBD1	TRBJ1-2	CASSSGQGYGYTF	TGTGCCAGCAGCTCGGGACAGGGATATGGCTACACCTTC
TRBV7-2	-	TRBD1	TRBJ2-5	CASSNRDRQETQYF	TGTGCCAGCAGCAACCGGGACAGGCAAGAGACCCAGTACTTC
TRBV12-3/TRBV12-4	-	-	TRBJ2-1	CASSLVRTSYNEQFF	TGTGCCAGCAGTTTAGTGAGGACTTCCTACAATGAGCAGTTCTTC
TRBV6-2/TRBV6-3	-	TRBD1	TRBJ1-5	CASTDPGQSQHF	TGTGCCAGCACCGATCCGGGACAGAGCCAGCATTTT
TRBV12-3/TRBV12-4	-	TRBD1	TRBJ1-2	CASSLGGGRSYGYTF	TGTGCCAGCAGTTTGGGAGGGGGCCGAAGTTATGGCTACACCTTC
TRBV5-1	-	-	TRBJ2-2	CASSWARGTGELFF	TGCGCCAGCAGCTGGGCTCGGGGCACCGGGGAGCTGTTTTTT
TRBV7-2	once	TRBD2	TRBJ2-2	CASGDGRTSGGIGELFF	TGTGCCAGCGGTGACGGAAGGACTAGCGGGGGGATCGGGGAGCTGTTTTTT
TRBV13	-	-	TRBJ1-4	CASSLQGHEKLFF	TGTGCCAGCAGCTTACAGGGTCATGAAAAACTGTTTTTT
TRBV7-2	-	TRBD1	TRBJ2-4	CASSLTGVAKNIQYF	TGTGCCAGCAGTCTCACAGGGGTGGCCAAAAACATTCAGTACTTC
TRBV6-1	-	-	TRBJ1-6	CASSRFQIRDGSPLHF	TGTGCCAGCAGCCGCTTCCAAATTCGGGATGGGTCACCCCTCCACTTT
TRBV7-2	-	-	TRBJ1-2	CASSLVGAAGAYGYTF	TGTGCCAGCAGCTTAGTAGGGGCAGCTGGTGCTTATGGCTACACCTTC
TRBV5-1	-	TRBD2	TRBJ2-7	CASGLAGGANEQYF	TGCGCCAGCGGCCTTGCGGGGGGGGCCAACGAGCAGTACTTC
TRBV9	-	-	TRBJ1-2	CASSVTGMGYTF	TGTGCCAGCAGCGTAACGGGCATGGGCTACACCTTC
TRBV19	-	-	TRBJ1-2	CASSGAGDGYGYTF	TGTGCCAGTAGTGGGGCAGGGGATGGCTATGGCTACACCTTC
TRBV12-3/TRBV12-4	-	TRBD1	TRBJ2-2	CASSPGQGTGELFF	TGTGCCAGCAGTCCTGGACAGGGCACCGGGGAGCTGTTTTTT
TRBV29-1	-	TRBD1	TRBJ2-3	CSGGQGRADTQYF	TGCAGCGGGGGACAGGGGCGTGCAGATACGCAGTATTTT
TRBV6-1	-	-	TRBJ1-5	CASSEAGGTGTGNIAQHF	TGTGCCAGCAGTGAAGCTGGGGGGACCGGGACTGGGAATATAGCCCAGCATTTT
TRBV7-2	few	-	TRBJ2-2	CASSLGRSTGELFF	TGTGCCAGCAGCCTAGGTAGGAGCACCGGGGAGCTGTTTTTT
TRBV19	-	-	TRBJ2-3	CASSGLSTDTQYF	TGTGCCAGTAGTGGACTGTCCACAGATACGCAGTATTTT
TRBV15	-	-	TRBJ1-2	CATSGGGTDYGYTF	TGTGCCACCAGCGGAGGCGGGACTGACTATGGCTACACCTTC
TRBV29-1	-	-	TRBJ2-5	CSGDQGETQYF	TGCAGCGGGGACCAGGGAGAGACCCAGTACTTC
TRBV23-1	-	-	TRBJ2-2	CASSQSRRVFETGELFF	TGCGCCAGCAGTCAATCACGCAGGGTGTTTGAGACCGGGGAGCTGTTTTTT
TRBV7-2	-	-	TRBJ2-3	CASLDLRSTDTQYF	TGTGCCAGCCTCGACCTCAGGAGCACAGATACGCAGTATTTT
TRBV13	-	-	TRBJ2-5	CASSLGTLQETQYF	TGTGCCAGCAGCTTAGGGACCCTTCAAGAGACCCAGTACTTC
TRBV3-1	-	TRBD2	TRBJ2-7	CASSQEPAGPKGEQYF	TGTGCCAGCAGCCAAGAGCCAGCGGGGCCAAAAGGGGAGCAGTACTTC